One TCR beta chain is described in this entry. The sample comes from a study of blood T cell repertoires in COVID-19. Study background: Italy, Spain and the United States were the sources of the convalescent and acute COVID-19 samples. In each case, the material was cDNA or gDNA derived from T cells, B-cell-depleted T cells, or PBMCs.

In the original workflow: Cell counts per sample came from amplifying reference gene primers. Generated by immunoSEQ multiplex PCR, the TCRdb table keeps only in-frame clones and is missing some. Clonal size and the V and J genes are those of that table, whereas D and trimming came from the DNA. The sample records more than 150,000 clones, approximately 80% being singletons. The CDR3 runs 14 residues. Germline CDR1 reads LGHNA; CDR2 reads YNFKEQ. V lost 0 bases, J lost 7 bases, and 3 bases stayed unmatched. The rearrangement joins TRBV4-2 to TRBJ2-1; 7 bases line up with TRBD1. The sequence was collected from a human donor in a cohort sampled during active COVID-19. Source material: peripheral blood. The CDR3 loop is CASSQDKQGNEQFF. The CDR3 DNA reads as TGTGCCAGCAGCCAAGATAAACAGGGGAATGAGCAGTTCTTC.